These 29 T cell receptor beta chains share one sample of origin, sequenced in a study of T-cell memory formation after mild COVID-19. TCRdb independently ran MiXCR on the 5' RACE reads; one entry per CDR3 protein. The sample consists of 85,000 to 130,000 distinct CDR3 sequences, 9.5% to 15% of them appearing once. Sample: PBMCs or a T cell subset sorted from them (not recorded which). The receptors were gathered from an adult woman who had mild COVID-19 (a few samples of this study predate the infection). Cell type and time point are not known.

The rearrangement links TRBV13 to TRBJ2-1; 7 nucleotides agree with TRBD2. Trimming took 7 bases from V and 0 from J; bases not matched to a gene: 3. CDR3 length: 14 amino acids. The germline V gene has CDR1 PRHDT and CDR2 FYEKMQ (reference sequence). CDR3 amino acids: CASKERGSYNEQFF. In DNA form, the CDR3 reads TGTGCCAGCAAGGAGCGGGGCTCCTACAATGAGCAGTTCTTC.

This clonotype occurred a few times. This chain joins TRBV5-1 and TRBJ1-5; 7 bases align to TRBD1. The CDR3 extends over 15 amino acids. V shed 0 bases and J 3 bases; nucleotides not matched to a gene: 3. CDR1 and CDR2 (germline): SGHRS, YFSETQ. The CDR3 DNA sequence: TGCGCCAGCAGCTTGGGACAGGGCTTCAATCAGCCCCAGCATTTT. Protein sequence: CASSLGQGFNQPQHF.

This clonotype has at least ten counts. The chain recombines TRBV5-1 with TRBJ2-7; D is undetermined. The germline V and J ends were trimmed by 4 bases and 5 bases, with 13 bases remaining between them. This CDR3 spans 13 amino acids. Germline V lookup: CDR1 SGHRS, CDR2 YFSETQ. Here the CDR3 reads CASSLDLIDEQYF. Here the CDR3 DNA reads TGCGCCAGCAGCCTGGATTTGATTGACGAGCAGTACTTC.

The chain carries TRBV29-1 and TRBJ1-1, with unresolved D. Trimming stripped 1 base from V and 0 bases from J, with 12 bases between. Germline V CDR1 and CDR2: SQVTM, ANQGSEA. CDR3 length: 15 amino acids. This CDR3 reads CSVEGTSYLNTEAFF. The CDR3 region has the DNA TGCAGCGTTGAAGGGACGAGTTACTTGAACACTGAAGCTTTCTTT.

Many counts were recorded for this clonotype. The V gene is TRBV7-9, the J gene TRBJ2-7; D is uncertain. V lost 6 bases, J lost 0 bases, and 6 bases lay in between. The CDR3 has 12 amino acids. Germline assignment: CDR1 SEHNR and CDR2 FQNEAQ (reference sequence). The CDR3 spells CASSLSSYEQYF. The CDR3 nucleotides read TGTGCCAGCAGTTTGAGCTCCTACGAGCAGTACTTC. The complete variable domain, with remaining parts taken from reference TRBV7-9 and TRBJ2-7, reads DTGVSQNPRHKITKRGQNVTFRCDPISEHNRLYWYRQTLGQGPEFLTYFQNEAQLEKSRLLSDRFSAERPKGSFSTLEIQRTEQGDSAMYLCASSLSSYEQYFGPGTRLTVT.

V gene TRBV4-2 combines with J gene TRBJ1-6, with TRBD1 matching 10 bases. The CDR3 spans 15 residues. The ends lost 5 bases at V and 7 bases at J; junction bases unmatched: 5. Germline-derived CDR1 and CDR2 are LGHNA and YNFKEQ. The CDR3 region is CASSIRDRGNSPLHF. In nucleotides, the CDR3 is TGTGCCAGCAGCATCCGGGACAGGGGAAATTCACCCCTCCACTTT.

A few counts support this clonotype. One junction end does not reproduce the germline sequence, and a read error may be involved. The chain links TRBV6-2 or TRBV6-3 to TRBJ2-3; the match to TRBD2 covers 7 bases. CDR1 is MNHEY, CDR2 SVGEGT, per germline. The CDR3 is 15 residues long. The CDR3 nucleotides read TGTGCCAGCGGTTACCGGGGGGACCCCACAGATACGCAGTATTTT. Protein product: CASGYRGDPTDTQYF.

Only a few counts were recorded for this clonotype. This chain links TRBV24-1 with TRBJ2-3, with TRBD2 matching 10 bases. Trimming removed 7 bases from V and 0 bases from J; junction bases left unmatched: 3. This CDR3 has 15 residues. CDR1 is KGHDR, CDR2 SFDVKD, per germline. The CDR3 sequence is CATRRAGGSTDTQYF. The CDR3 region has the DNA TGTGCCACCAGACGAGCGGGAGGGAGCACAGATACGCAGTATTTT.

J is TRBJ2-7 and V is TRBV4-3; possible D gene TRBD2, 6 bases. V lost 4 bases and J 7 bases, leaving 14 bases between the germline ends. Germline loops: CDR1 LGHNA, CDR2 YSLEER. This CDR3 is built from 13 residues. The CDR3 DNA reads TGCGCCAGCAGCCCACGTCGGAGGGAAGAGCAGTACTTC. Protein: CASSPRRREEQYF.

The J gene is TRBJ2-1, the V gene TRBV9; D unclear. Germline-derived CDR1 and CDR2 are SGDLS and YYNGEE. The CDR3 is 16 residues long. V lost 0 bases and J lost 0, with 10 bases in between. The CDR3 region is CASSVEAESSYNEQFF. In nucleotides, the CDR3 is TGTGCCAGCAGCGTAGAGGCAGAAAGCTCCTACAATGAGCAGTTCTTC. Full variable domain (rest looked up from reference TRBV9 and TRBJ2-1): DSGVTQTPKHLITATGQRVTLRCSPRSGDLSVYWYQQSLDQGLQFLIQYYNGEERAKGNILERFSAQQFPDLHSELNLSSLELGDSALYFCASSVEAESSYNEQFFGPGTRLTVL.

This clonotype was counted a few times. CDR3 amino acids: CASSLYRAGTDTQYF. The CDR3 DNA reads TGTGCCAGCAGTTTATACAGGGCGGGCACAGATACGCAGTATTTT. The chain carries TRBV12-3 or TRBV12-4 and TRBJ2-3, with D maybe TRBD1 (6 bases). CDR3 length: 15 amino acids. The V gene lost 2 bases and the J gene lost 1 base, with 10 bases spanning the gap.

The chain has TRBV29-1 and TRBJ2-3; 8 positions match TRBD2. CDR1 is SQVTM and CDR2 is ANQGSEA in the germline V gene. This CDR3 region has 16 residues. Unmatched junction bases numbered 11, after V lost 5 bases and J lost 1 base. The CDR3 reads CSVLGLVFPRTDTQYF. The CDR3 DNA reads TGCAGCGTTTTGGGACTAGTCTTCCCGCGCACAGATACGCAGTATTTT.

This clonotype was seen only a few times. J is TRBJ2-7 and V is TRBV20-1, with TRBD1 matching 7 bases. V was clipped by 0 bases and J by 1 base; unmatched bases: 3. The germline V gene encodes CDR1 DFQATT and CDR2 SNEGSKA (reference sequence). This CDR3 contains 14 residues. The CDR3 protein is CSARDWDSSYEQYF. The CDR3 nucleotides read TGCAGTGCTAGAGACTGGGACAGTTCCTACGAGCAGTACTTC.

In this sample, this clonotype turned up a few times. The chain couples TRBV7-8 to TRBJ2-7; 8 nucleotides agree with TRBD1. The germline gives CDR1 SGHVS, CDR2 FQNEAQ. The CDR3 has 15 amino acids. J was trimmed by 3 bases and V by 5 bases; bases with no gene match: 9. In nucleotides, the CDR3 is TGTGCCAGCAGCGTATCCGGGACAGGTCTCTACGAGCAGTACTTC. Translating it yields CASSVSGTGLYEQYF.

The chain is built from TRBV12-3 or TRBV12-4 and TRBJ2-5; D is perhaps TRBD2 (6 bases). The CDR3 is 16 amino acids. Trimming left V 6 bases short and J 0 bases short, with 17 bases between. The chain's CDR3 is CASSRVAGRYQETQYF. The CDR3 DNA is TGTGCCAGCAGCAGGGTGGCAGGGAGGTACCAAGAGACCCAGTACTTC.

In its sample, this clonotype was seen a few times. The chain joins TRBV1 to TRBJ1-6; the table's D call, TRBD1, was not checked against the DNA. TRBV1 is a pseudogene locus. The CDR3 has 14 residues. The CDR3 nucleotides are TGCACCAGCATCACCGGGACAGGGGATTCACCCCTCCACTTT. Its translation: CTSITGTGDSPLHF.

The J gene is TRBJ2-5, the V gene TRBV12-3 or TRBV12-4, with a tentative D call TRBD2 (7 bases). The CDR3 runs 14 residues. The V and J ends lost 1 base and 5 bases respectively, with 11 bases between them. CDR3 amino acids: CASSLDGGHETQYF. CDR3 nucleotide sequence: TGTGCCAGCAGTTTAGACGGGGGGCACGAGACCCAGTACTTC.

This rearrangement joins TRBV2 to TRBJ1-1; TRBD1 agrees at 9 bases. The CDR3 is 14 amino acids. V lost 3 bases, J lost 3 bases, and 2 bases stayed unmatched. Germline V gene data show CDR1 as SNHLY and CDR2 as FYNNEI. CDR3 protein: CASSEGQGYTEAFF. The CDR3 DNA sequence: TGTGCCAGCAGTGAGGGACAGGGATACACTGAAGCTTTCTTT.

This clonotype has a handful of counts. The rearrangement links TRBV6-5 to TRBJ2-5; 8 positions agree with TRBD1. The length of the CDR3 is 15 residues. V trimming: 6 bases; J trimming: 1 base; junction bases outside the gene matches: 7. Germline values: CDR1 MNHEY, CDR2 SVGAGI. The CDR3 loop is CASRLTGAGQETQYF. DNA of the CDR3: TGTGCCAGCAGATTGACAGGGGCGGGCCAAGAGACCCAGTACTTC.

J is TRBJ2-3 and V is TRBV7-9; 12 nucleotides line up with TRBD2. This CDR3 has 16 residues. The V gene's germline CDR1 is SEHNR and CDR2 FQNEAQ (reference sequence). V gave up 5 bases and J gave up 3 bases; unmatched junction bases: 6. Here the CDR3 reads CASSEGLAGRTDTQYF. In DNA, the CDR3 is TGTGCCAGCAGCGAAGGACTAGCGGGGAGAACAGATACGCAGTATTTT.

This clonotype appeared a few times. The chain combines TRBV5-5 with TRBJ2-1; 8 bases match TRBD2. J lost 4 bases, V lost 3 bases, and 12 bases had no gene match. Germline CDR1 and CDR2: SGHKS and YYEKEE (reference sequence). This CDR3 has 17 residues. CDR3 bases: TGTGCCAGCAGCTGGGGGGTAGCGGGGACGGTGTACAATGAGCAGTTCTTC. This encodes CASSWGVAGTVYNEQFF. The whole variable domain, filled in from reference TRBV5-5 and TRBJ2-1, reads DAGVTQSPTHLIKTRGQQVTLRCSPISGHKSVSWYQQVLGQGPQFIFQYYEKEERGRGNFPDRFSARQFPNYSSELNVNALLLGDSALYLCASSWGVAGTVYNEQFFGPGTRLTVL.

This clonotype has just a few counts. The CDR3 spells CSANGIRLNEQFF. CDR3 DNA: TGCAGTGCTAATGGGATTAGACTCAATGAGCAGTTCTTC. The chain employs TRBV20-1 and TRBJ2-1; no firm D call. The CDR3 length is 13 residues. Trimming pared 4 bases from V and 6 bases from J, leaving 13 bases between. Germline V gene data show CDR1 as DFQATT and CDR2 as SNEGSKA (reference sequence).

This clonotype was counted ten times or more. This sequence joins TRBV7-9 and TRBJ2-7; no clear D gene. Germline values: CDR1 SEHNR, CDR2 FQNEAQ (reference sequence). This CDR3 has 13 amino acids. V shed 4 bases and J shed 6 bases, with 13 bases lying between them. The CDR3 spells CASSSSYVGEQYF. CDR3 in DNA: TGTGCCAGCAGCTCCTCATACGTGGGCGAGCAGTACTTC.

The chain carries TRBV2 and TRBJ2-3; TRBD2 matches at 7 bases. V was clipped by 8 bases and J by 4 bases; unmatched bases: 12. The CDR3 is made up of 15 amino acids. CDR1 is SNHLY and CDR2 is FYNNEI in the germline V gene. The CDR3 DNA reads as TGTGCCAGCTCCCTTTATGTGCGGGAGCCAGATACGCAGTATTTT. This encodes CASSLYVREPDTQYF. The full variable domain, with the rest looked up from reference TRBV2 and TRBJ2-3, is EPEVTQTPSHQVTQMGQEVILRCVPISNHLYFYWYRQILGQKVEFLVSFYNNEISEKSEIFDDQFSVERPDGSNFTLKIRSTKLEDSAMYFCASSLYVREPDTQYFGPGTRLTVL.

V and J are TRBV12-3 or TRBV12-4 and TRBJ2-2, with a possible D match to TRBD2 (6 bases). V was cut by 3 bases and J by 3 bases, with 17 bases left in between. This CDR3 is 17 amino acids long. This chain's CDR3 is CASSFGRLEFDTGELFF. In DNA, the CDR3 is TGTGCCAGCAGTTTTGGAAGACTAGAATTTGACACCGGGGAGCTGTTTTTT.

This chain connects TRBV7-9 to TRBJ2-7, with D perhaps matching TRBD2 (6 bases). With 1 base removed from V and 5 bases from J, the gap between germline ends came to 12 bases. Germline V lookup: CDR1 SEHNR, CDR2 FQNEAQ (reference sequence). The CDR3 runs to 14 residues. The CDR3 is CASSLEPASDEQYF. The CDR3 DNA sequence: TGTGCCAGCAGCTTAGAGCCGGCTAGCGACGAGCAGTACTTC.

This sequence joins TRBV20-1 and TRBJ2-1, with D tentatively TRBD1 (5 bases). Trimming took off 0 bases at V and 4 bases at J, with 10 bases between the two ends. The CDR3 spans 14 residues. Looked up from germline, CDR1 is DFQATT and CDR2 is SNEGSKA (reference sequence). The CDR3 spells CSARDRDQYNEQFF. The CDR3 DNA is TGCAGTGCTAGAGACAGGGATCAATACAATGAGCAGTTCTTC.

This chain links TRBV4-1 with TRBJ1-2; D is undetermined. The germline CDR1 and CDR2 sequences are MGHRA and YSYEKL. V was cut by 0 bases and J by 7 bases, with 18 bases left in between. The CDR3 is 16 residues long. The chain's CDR3 is CASSQEAKGLYGGYTF. The CDR3 nucleotides read TGCGCCAGCAGCCAAGAAGCGAAGGGCCTTTATGGTGGCTACACCTTC.

The chain has TRBV7-9 and TRBJ1-1; D is unclear. The CDR3 has 15 residues. Trimming removed 4 bases from V and 4 bases from J, with 16 bases in between. The germline V gene has CDR1 SEHNR and CDR2 FQNEAQ (reference sequence). CDR3 region: CASSSPGPASTEAFF. DNA for the CDR3: TGTGCCAGCAGCTCCCCTGGGCCAGCAAGCACTGAAGCTTTCTTT.